This TCR beta chain was sequenced during a study of blood T cell repertoires in COVID-19. The CDR3 is 10 residues long. The germline V and J ends were trimmed by 4 bases and 14 bases, with 12 bases remaining between them. Germline lookup yields CDR1 SGHDT and CDR2 YYEEEE. Sequenced by immunoSEQ multiplex PCR; TCRdb stores in-frame clones only, minus some. The repertoire consists of about 250,000 clones, with around 84% occurring once and the leading ten covering about 1.6%. This clonotype originated in a man aged 40-49 years who had recovered from COVID-19. The chain links TRBV5-6 to TRBJ1-2; D ambiguous. Sequencing input: PBMCs or T cells enriched from blood (not recorded which). The CDR3 loop reads CASSTELPTF. DNA for the CDR3: TGTGCCAGCAGCACTGAGCTCCCAACCTTC.